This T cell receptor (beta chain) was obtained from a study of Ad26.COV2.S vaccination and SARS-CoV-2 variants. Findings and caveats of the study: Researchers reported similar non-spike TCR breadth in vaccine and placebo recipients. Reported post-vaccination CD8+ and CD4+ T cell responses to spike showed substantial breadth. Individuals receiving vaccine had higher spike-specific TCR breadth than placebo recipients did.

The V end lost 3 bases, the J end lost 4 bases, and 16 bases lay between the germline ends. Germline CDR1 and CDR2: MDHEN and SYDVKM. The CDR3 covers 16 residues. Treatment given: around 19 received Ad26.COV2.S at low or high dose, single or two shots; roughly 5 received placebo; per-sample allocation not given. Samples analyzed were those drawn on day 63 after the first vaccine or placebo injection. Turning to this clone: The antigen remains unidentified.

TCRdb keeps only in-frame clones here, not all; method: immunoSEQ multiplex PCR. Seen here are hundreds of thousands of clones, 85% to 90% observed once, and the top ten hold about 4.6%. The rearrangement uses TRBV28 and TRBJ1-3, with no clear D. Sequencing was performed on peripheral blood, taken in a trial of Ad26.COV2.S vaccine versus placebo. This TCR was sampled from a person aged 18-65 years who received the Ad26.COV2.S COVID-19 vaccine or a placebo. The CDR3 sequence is CASSFFQAPKGNTIYF. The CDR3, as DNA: TGTGCCAGCAGTTTTTTCCAGGCCCCTAAAGGAAACACCATATATTTT.